This T cell receptor (beta chain) was sequenced during a study of shared clonotypes between healthy human individuals (dated by TCRdb to the early 2020s). Looking at the study overall: A couple of women and a few men aged 18 to 49 years were included in the cohort. Different laboratories and diverse techniques were used to prepare libraries and sequence TCR repertoires, to increase sequencing depth and limit assay-specific biases. Per donor, leukapheresis produced somewhere between about 0.9 and 9 billion PBMCs. For each donor, CD4 naive and CD4 memory were each given three plates, CD8 naive was given two plates, and CD8 memory was given one plate. The study deeply sequenced blood TCR repertoires of about 5 healthy adults to estimate repertoire size and the extent of clonotype sharing between individuals. Overall results and qualifications from the work: Higher generation probabilities were observed for clonotypes shared by all four sorted-subset donors than for non-shared clonotypes. Pairwise subsampling indicated that sequencing depth was expected to affect the degree of clonotype sharing among donors. Because the study included only a small number of donors, the genetic and exposure-history diversity represented was limited. Naive subsets generally had larger estimated clonotype richness than memory subsets did. Sampling was restricted to blood, and TCR repertoires in tissue are likely to differ from TCR repertoires in blood. Incomplete sequencing was indicated by rarefaction of sorted-subset datasets, despite the large sequencing depth. About 4.5% of naive CD4, approximately 3.7% of naive CD8, around 2.3% of memory CD4, and around 0.42% of memory CD8 clonotypes were shared across a few donors.

Donors were healthy HIV-negative adults with no recently reported acute infections or vaccinations. Every donor was a Caucasian adult living in Nashville, Tennessee, USA. Magnetic negative selection was used to enrich CD4+ T cells, after which naive cells were positively selected on CD45RA and the negative fraction became the memory subset. After blood collection by leukapheresis, PBMCs were isolated using Ficoll-Histopaque density gradient centrifugation and then cryopreserved in the vapor phase of liquid nitrogen. Analytical flow cytometry was used to check the purity and quantity of each magnetically sorted T cell population. Genomic DNA was isolated from each sorted fraction and quantified by UV absorbance on a Nanodrop 2000c. Comment on this clone: Its antigen is unknown. Per-nucleotide qualities are absent, and no much larger clonotype sits a single base away.

Unmatched junction bases come to 5, with V trimmed by 7 bases and J by 4 bases. There are 14 amino acids in the CDR3, from cysteine to phenylalanine inclusive. The entry retains the CDR3 DNA only, 42 bases that are in frame from base 1. Using the deep immunoSEQ assay, multiplex PCR amplified TCR CDR3 regions from genomic DNA. Genomic DNA extracted from each cell subset was distributed evenly over all wells of several immunoSEQ 96-well plates, and each plate served as one replicate. For sorted subsets, 200 to 250 ng of genomic DNA, equivalent to some 33,000 T cell genomes, went into each replicate PCR. Purified libraries were measured with a Qubit 3.0 fluorometer, size-checked on a Bioanalyzer 2100, and measured again with the KAPA Library Quantification kit. Each immunoSEQ 96-well plate was sequenced on its own single-read 150-cycle Illumina NextSeq 550 flow cell. Processing in the source paper ran as follows. Because the immunoSEQ output included only junctional sequences and no quality scores, the filtering could not be the same as the filtering used for full-length reads. To assign V/J genes and CDR3, sequences were annotated against IMGT germline references using PyIR, a Python wrapper for IgBLAST v1.9. Reads were filtered out if the reads had weak V/J assignments (E-value above 1e-6), no CDR3, stop codons, out-of-frame junctions, or ambiguous translated residues. A V3J clonotype was defined by an identical inferred V gene, J gene, and CDR3 amino acid sequence. To compute the percentage overlap between repertoires, the number of shared unique clonotypes was divided by the size of the smaller repertoire. Repertoire richness was assessed with RTK rarefaction, the Chao1 estimator, and Recon v2.1 estimates of unobserved clonotypes. Generation probabilities were computed with OLGA for all TCRbeta clonotypes obtained by the gDNA method from a few donors. TCRdb's version of the immuneACCESS table is confined to in-frame rearrangements and falls short of the full clone set. An unresolved V gene accounts for under half of the shortfall where checked; the remainder is of unknown origin. For V, J and clone size, that table is used; D and trimming come from the DNA. Recorded for this sample are roughly 2.4 million clones; approximately 96% of them occurred a single time. Over 0.1% of the sample belongs to the ten largest clones.

This chain is built from TRBV23-1 and TRBJ2-1; TRBD2 fits 9 bases in the junction. TRBV23-1 is recorded as an ORF, its role being uncertain. The sample comprised naive CD4+ T cells sorted from blood. Read against the paper, the sample's cell subset or site label means: CD45RA+ positively selected. This clonotype originated in a man between 18 and 29 years old in good health. The CDR3 amino acid sequence is: CASKVAGAYNEQFF. The nucleotide sequence reads TGCGCCAGCAAGGTAGCGGGGGCATACAATGAGCAGTTCTTC.